The TCR beta chain under discussion was sequenced for a study of T cells in Graves' hyperthyroidism and ophthalmopathy. Turning to the study itself: It was at initial diagnosis, before any treatment, that peripheral blood was collected.

The length of the CDR3 is 13 residues. After removal of 4 bases from V and 8 bases from J, the junction contained 4 bases not matched to a gene. The germline V gene encodes CDR1 ENHRY and CDR2 SYGVKD. Amplified TCR beta CDR3 regions came from RNA transcripts. HTBI primers were employed in a first-round RT-PCR of the TCR CDR3. In TCRdb, the multiplex PCR reads were re-called with MiXCR into one record per CDR3 protein. The repertoire has about 740,000 distinct CDR3 sequences, around 15% of them found once; the top ten carry about 10%. This clonotype was recorded many times. What it binds is unknown. A patient was excluded if there was uncontrolled infection, other autoimmune disease, pregnancy or lactation. Findings and caveats of the study: A model using 13 V-J features told ophthalmopathy apart from stable hyperthyroidism. The majority of expanded thyroid clonotypes above 0.001 also appeared in blood.

The TCR originated in a woman in her late teens or twenties with Graves' hyperthyroidism. Sequenced material: blood. The J gene is TRBJ2-3, the V gene TRBV10-3, with TRBD2 matching 9 bases. The CDR3 reads CAISVETSGTQYF. The CDR3 region has the DNA TGTGCCATCAGTGTGGAGACTAGCGGTACGCAGTATTTT.